The rows below give T cell receptor beta chains drawn from one sample of a study of a mutant IDH1 vaccine in newly diagnosed glioma. Generated by immunoSEQ multiplex PCR, the TCRdb table keeps only in-frame clones and is missing some. The sample contains 41,000 or so clones, around 89% of which appear only once. Antigens for these TCRs are unknown. The source material was PBMCs, sampled from a glioma patient whose treatment included an IDH1 peptide vaccine. The receptor set was obtained from a man aged 35-49 years with glioma. The CDR3 runs from the conserved cysteine through the conserved F or W. The D gene is left open where the match is weak.

j_call: TRBJ1-2
d_call: -
v_call: TRBV11-2
cdr3_aa: CASSRTGTAINYGYTF

j_call: TRBJ2-5
d_call: -
v_call: TRBV5-1
cdr3_aa: CASSLSPQETQYF

j_call: TRBJ1-2
d_call: TRBD1
v_call: TRBV28
cdr3_aa: CASSPQGGSYGYTF

j_call: TRBJ1-6
d_call: -
v_call: TRBV10-2
cdr3_aa: CASTLPTGTNSPLHF

j_call: TRBJ1-2
d_call: -
v_call: TRBV27
cdr3_aa: CASSLLGPTYGYTF

j_call: TRBJ1-2
d_call: -
v_call: TRBV20-1
cdr3_aa: CSAREGYGYTF

j_call: TRBJ1-6
d_call: -
v_call: TRBV5-1
cdr3_aa: CASSLEGNADNSPLHF

j_call: TRBJ2-1
d_call: -
v_call: TRBV5-1
cdr3_aa: CASRRGDEQFF

j_call: TRBJ2-3
d_call: -
v_call: TRBV10-3
cdr3_aa: CAITGGQRRADTQYF

j_call: TRBJ2-7
d_call: TRBD1
v_call: TRBV7-2
cdr3_aa: CASSLAGAGGGFEQYF

j_call: TRBJ1-1
d_call: -
v_call: TRBV10-3
cdr3_aa: CAISEVPNTEAFF

j_call: TRBJ2-5
d_call: -
v_call: TRBV6-6
cdr3_aa: CASSLDGTEETQYF

j_call: TRBJ1-1
d_call: -
v_call: TRBV6-1
cdr3_aa: CASTQSGRSNTEAFF

j_call: TRBJ2-1
d_call: -
v_call: TRBV9
cdr3_aa: CASSARSAAFNEQFF

j_call: TRBJ1-2
d_call: -
v_call: TRBV6-5
cdr3_aa: CASSYSNHYYGYTF

j_call: TRBJ1-2
d_call: TRBD1
v_call: TRBV27
cdr3_aa: CASSLRQGLGYTF

j_call: TRBJ2-1
d_call: TRBD2
v_call: TRBV11-2
cdr3_aa: CASSLDGRGWYNEQFF

j_call: TRBJ2-2
d_call: TRBD2
v_call: TRBV4-2
cdr3_aa: CASSQSGVSGTNTGELFF

j_call: TRBJ2-4
d_call: -
v_call: TRBV4-1
cdr3_aa: CASSQDPGGLNIQYF

j_call: TRBJ2-3
d_call: TRBD1
v_call: TRBV25-1
cdr3_aa: CASTTWTGSTDTQYF

j_call: TRBJ2-4
d_call: -
v_call: TRBV2
cdr3_aa: CASKRGGLTTGNIQYF

j_call: TRBJ2-5
d_call: -
v_call: TRBV5-1
cdr3_aa: CASTDPDGQETQYF

j_call: TRBJ2-7
d_call: TRBD1
v_call: TRBV6-6
cdr3_aa: CASSYGTEAYEQYF

j_call: TRBJ2-2
d_call: -
v_call: TRBV7-9
cdr3_aa: CASSTFTGELFF

j_call: TRBJ1-1
d_call: -
v_call: TRBV25-1
cdr3_aa: CASSPNRGTEAFF

j_call: TRBJ1-2
d_call: -
v_call: TRBV10-2
cdr3_aa: CASSPGDYGYTF

j_call: TRBJ2-3
d_call: -
v_call: TRBV7-6
cdr3_aa: CASSLDRATDTQYF

j_call: TRBJ2-6
d_call: -
v_call: TRBV6-5
cdr3_aa: CASSNNPSGANVLTF

j_call: TRBJ2-2
d_call: -
v_call: TRBV11-2
cdr3_aa: CASTFSVGELFF

j_call: TRBJ1-1
d_call: -
v_call: TRBV11-2
cdr3_aa: CASSLGHTEAFF

j_call: TRBJ2-7
d_call: -
v_call: TRBV5-1
cdr3_aa: CASSLRPAGEQYF

j_call: TRBJ2-3
d_call: -
v_call: TRBV29-1
cdr3_aa: CSVDVAGADTQYF

j_call: TRBJ1-4
d_call: TRBD1
v_call: TRBV27
cdr3_aa: CASRKRGRESEKLFF

j_call: TRBJ2-1
d_call: -
v_call: TRBV5-5
cdr3_aa: CASSLWGSADEQFF

j_call: TRBJ2-1
d_call: -
v_call: TRBV7-8
cdr3_aa: CASSLGPYNEQFF

j_call: TRBJ2-6
d_call: -
v_call: TRBV10-3
cdr3_aa: CAISQAVGGANVLTF

j_call: TRBJ1-3
d_call: -
v_call: TRBV6-5
cdr3_aa: CATGSGNTIYF

j_call: TRBJ2-1
d_call: -
v_call: TRBV11-2
cdr3_aa: CASSLVRGPEQFF

j_call: TRBJ2-1
d_call: TRBD2
v_call: TRBV6-6
cdr3_aa: CASRRGGLDNEQFF

j_call: TRBJ1-5
d_call: TRBD1
v_call: TRBV27
cdr3_aa: CASSPPGGGQPQHF

j_call: TRBJ2-7
d_call: -
v_call: TRBV28
cdr3_aa: CASSLRASYEQYF

j_call: TRBJ2-6
d_call: TRBD2
v_call: TRBV4-3
cdr3_aa: CASSQVILRQRTSGSGANVLTF

j_call: TRBJ2-5
d_call: -
v_call: TRBV29-1
cdr3_aa: CSVEETAQETQYF

j_call: TRBJ2-7
d_call: TRBD1
v_call: TRBV25-1
cdr3_aa: CASSPFLGQGDEQYF

j_call: TRBJ2-1
d_call: -
v_call: TRBV7-9
cdr3_aa: CASSFNGGTYNEQFF

j_call: TRBJ2-6
d_call: TRBD1
v_call: TRBV11-2
cdr3_aa: CASSPGQAPGANVLTF

j_call: TRBJ2-7
d_call: TRBD2
v_call: TRBV7-9
cdr3_aa: CASSSLRPLGGYYEQYF

j_call: TRBJ1-2
d_call: -
v_call: TRBV28
cdr3_aa: CASSLVIGFYGYTF

j_call: TRBJ1-2
d_call: -
v_call: TRBV19
cdr3_aa: CASSGFGSNYGYTF

j_call: TRBJ2-1
d_call: TRBD2
v_call: TRBV11-2
cdr3_aa: CASSLAGGRFSLSYNEQFF

j_call: TRBJ1-3
d_call: -
v_call: TRBV6-1
cdr3_aa: CASSERGTPGNTIYF

j_call: TRBJ2-3
d_call: -
v_call: TRBV5-1
cdr3_aa: CASKFGTDTQYF

j_call: TRBJ2-7
d_call: TRBD2
v_call: TRBV11-2
cdr3_aa: CASSSHLIAGGPPYF

j_call: TRBJ1-5
d_call: -
v_call: TRBV5-5
cdr3_aa: CASSFGGKGHQPQHF

j_call: TRBJ1-4
d_call: -
v_call: TRBV6-1
cdr3_aa: CATSGATNEKLFF